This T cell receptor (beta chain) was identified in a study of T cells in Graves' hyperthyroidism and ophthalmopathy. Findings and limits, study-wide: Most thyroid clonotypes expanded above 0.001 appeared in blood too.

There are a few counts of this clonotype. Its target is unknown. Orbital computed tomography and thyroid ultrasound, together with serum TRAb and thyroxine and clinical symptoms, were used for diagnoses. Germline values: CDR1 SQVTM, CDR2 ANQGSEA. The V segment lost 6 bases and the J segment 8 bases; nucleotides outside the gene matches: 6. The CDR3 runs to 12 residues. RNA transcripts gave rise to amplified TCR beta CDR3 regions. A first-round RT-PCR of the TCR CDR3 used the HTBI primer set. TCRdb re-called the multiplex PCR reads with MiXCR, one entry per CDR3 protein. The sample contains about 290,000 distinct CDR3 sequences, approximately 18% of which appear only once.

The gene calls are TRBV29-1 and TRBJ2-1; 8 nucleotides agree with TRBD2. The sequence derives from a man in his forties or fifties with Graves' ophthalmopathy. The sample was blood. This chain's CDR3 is CSVAGVLDEQFF. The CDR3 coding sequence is TGCAGCGTAGCGGGAGTCCTAGATGAGCAGTTCTTC.